This T cell receptor beta chain was obtained from a study of T cells in Graves' hyperthyroidism and ophthalmopathy. Amplification targeted TCR beta CDR3 regions from RNA transcripts. In the first-round RT-PCR of the TCR CDR3, the HTBI primer set was used. TCRdb analysed the multiplex PCR reads with MiXCR anew, one entry per CDR3 protein. The sample has around 620,000 distinct CDR3 sequences; roughly 50% are singletons. The receptor was derived from an adult woman with Graves' disease, either hyperthyroidism or ophthalmopathy (not recorded which). The sample consisted of peripheral blood or thyroid tissue (not recorded which).

The CDR3 DNA reads TGCGCCAGCAGCCAAGATCGGCAAGCTGGGGCCAACGTCCTGACTTTC. It specifies CASSQDRQAGANVLTF. The V gene is TRBV4-3, the J gene TRBJ2-6; D ambiguous. Per the germline V gene, CDR1 is LGHNA and CDR2 is YSLEER. V lost 0 bases to trimming and J lost 2 bases, with 8 bases between them. The CDR3 is 16 residues long.